This T cell receptor (beta chain) came from a study of blood T cell repertoires in COVID-19. Study information: COVID-19 samples collected from the United States, Italy and Spain covered acute and convalescent phases. T cells, B-cell-depleted T cells, or PBMCs supplied cDNA or gDNA.

Authors' processing steps: Reference gene primers were amplified, and this amplification served to estimate nucleated cell counts. Method: immunoSEQ multiplex PCR; TCRdb's copy keeps in-frame clones and lacks some. The V and J calls and clone size are taken from that table; D and trimming were inferred from the DNA. The sample lists over 200,000 clones, around 90% occurring once. Unmatched junction bases numbered 2, after V lost 0 bases and J lost 4 bases. CDR3 length equals 15 residues. CDR1 MNHEY and CDR2 SVGAGI come from the germline V gene. The source is a woman between 18 and 29 years old who had recovered from COVID-19. The chain employs TRBV6-5 and TRBJ1-4, with 7 bases fitting TRBD1. The specimen was peripheral blood. The CDR3 bases are TGTGCCAGCAGTTACTCCGGGACAGTTAATGAAAAACTGTTTTTT. The encoded protein is CASSYSGTVNEKLFF.